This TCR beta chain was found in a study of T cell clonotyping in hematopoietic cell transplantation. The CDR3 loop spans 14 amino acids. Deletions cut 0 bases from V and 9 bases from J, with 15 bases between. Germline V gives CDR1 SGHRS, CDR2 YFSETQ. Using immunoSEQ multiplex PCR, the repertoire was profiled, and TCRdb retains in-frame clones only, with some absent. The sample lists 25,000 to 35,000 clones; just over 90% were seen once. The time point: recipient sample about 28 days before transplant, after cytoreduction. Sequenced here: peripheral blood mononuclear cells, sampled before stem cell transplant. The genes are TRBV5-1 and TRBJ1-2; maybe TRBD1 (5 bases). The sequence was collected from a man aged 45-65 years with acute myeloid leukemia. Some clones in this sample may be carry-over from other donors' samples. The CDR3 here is CASSLERDPRSYTF. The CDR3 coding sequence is TGCGCCAGCAGCTTGGAGAGGGACCCCCGAAGCTACACCTTC.